The 8 T cell receptor beta chains in this list originate from one sample, sequenced in a study of immune evolution from preneoplasia to lung adenocarcinoma (TCRdb year 2021). Receptor libraries were prepared by the immunoSEQ multiplex PCR assay. TCRdb limited this immuneACCESS table to in-frame rearrangements with V and J called. A share of clones is missing; checked studies link under half to unresolved V genes, and the rest is unexplained. Counted in this sample were 5,500 to 7,500 clones; 75% to 90% of them appeared once. The ten biggest clones cover approximately 5% of the sample. Sequencing was performed on FFPE invasive lung adenocarcinoma tissue. The sample's cell subset or site label, decoded: frankly invasive lung adenocarcinoma (ADC). These receptors came from a person aged 50 to 70 with lung adenocarcinoma.

The chain couples TRBV5-1 to TRBJ1-5, with D tentatively TRBD1 (5 bases). The germline gives CDR1 SGHRS, CDR2 YFSETQ. V gave up 4 bases and J gave up 4 bases, with 12 bases separating them. The CDR3 covers 14 residues. As DNA, the CDR3 is TGCGCCAGCAGCCTGGGGACTCCAAATCAGCCCCAGCATTTT. Translating gives CASSLGTPNQPQHF.

The chain combines TRBV6-1 with TRBJ1-1, with 7 bases identical to TRBD1. Germline V gene data show CDR1 as MNHNS and CDR2 as SASEGT. The CDR3 covers 17 residues. The ends lost 4 bases at V and 0 bases at J; junction bases unmatched: 11. The CDR3 nucleotides read TGTGCCAGCAGTGCCACTAAGGGGGCTCGGCTGAACACTGAAGCTTTCTTT. It yields the protein CASSATKGARLNTEAFF.

V gene TRBV6-1 combines with J gene TRBJ2-1; the D gene is possibly TRBD2 (6 bases). V was cut by 0 bases and J by 5 bases, with 11 bases left in between. The CDR3 has 15 amino acids. CDR1 is MNHNS, CDR2 SASEGT, per germline. The CDR3 sequence is CASSEAGGSHNEQFF. The DNA of the CDR3 is TGTGCCAGCAGTGAAGCGGGGGGTAGCCACAATGAGCAGTTCTTC.

The genes are TRBV7-8 and TRBJ1-3; no definite D call. Trimming took off 6 bases at V and 1 base at J, with 13 bases between the two ends. The germline V gene encodes CDR1 SGHVS and CDR2 FQNEAQ. The CDR3 contains 15 residues. CDR3 residues: CASSPLTGSGNTIYF. The CDR3 DNA sequence: TGTGCCAGCAGTCCCCTCACGGGGTCTGGAAACACCATATATTTT.

The chain is built from TRBV4-1 and TRBJ2-3, with D perhaps TRBD1 or TRBD2 (5 bases each). The V and J ends lost 5 bases and 2 bases respectively, with 11 bases between them. Per germline, CDR1 MGHRA and CDR2 YSYEKL. The CDR3 extends over 14 amino acids. DNA of the CDR3: TGCGCCAGCAGCTGGGTAGGGACCACAGATACGCAGTATTTT. This translates into CASSWVGTTDTQYF.

The chain combines TRBV27 with TRBJ1-3, with D perhaps matching TRBD1 (6 bases). Germline V gene sequence: CDR1 MNHEY, CDR2 SMNVEV (reference sequence). Trimming pared 7 bases from V and 3 bases from J, leaving 19 bases between. This CDR3 spans 16 amino acids. CDR3 bases: TGTGCCAGCATCCCCTCGGGGGGGGGCAATGGAAACACCATATATTTT. This sequence encodes CASIPSGGGNGNTIYF.

This clone was detected only a few times. V and J are TRBV6-6 and TRBJ1-5, with 10 bases that match TRBD1. The CDR3 length is 16 residues. Unmatched junction bases numbered 5, after V lost 0 bases and J lost 6 bases. Germline assignment: CDR1 MNHNY and CDR2 SVGAGI (reference sequence). This CDR3 is CASSYSGTGVGQPQHF. The CDR3 nucleotides read TGTGCCAGCAGTTACTCTGGGACAGGGGTTGGTCAGCCCCAGCATTTT.

The gene calls are TRBV7-8 and TRBJ1-3, with D possibly TRBD1 on 5 matching bases. Germline V gene sequence: CDR1 SGHVS, CDR2 FQNEAQ. V dropped 1 base and J dropped 2 bases, with 15 bases sitting between them. This CDR3 region has 17 residues. The CDR3 region has the DNA TGTGCCAGCAGCTTAGAAGCCCCCCCAGGGCCTGGAAACACCATATATTTT. This sequence encodes CASSLEAPPGPGNTIYF.